This T cell receptor beta chain was sequenced for a study of T cell repertoires in ileal Crohn's disease. Only in-frame clones appear in the TCRdb table, and some are missing; sequencing was by immunoSEQ multiplex PCR. The sample shows 13,000 or so clones, around 90% of them seen only once. Germline CDR1 LGHNA, CDR2 YNFKEQ. V was pared by 4 bases and J by 7 bases, with 3 bases of the junction left unmatched. This CDR3 comprises 13 residues. The sequenced material came from ileal tissue. The J gene is TRBJ2-1, the V gene TRBV4-2; TRBD2 matches at 8 bases. This receptor was obtained from an adult with Crohn's disease. Here the CDR3 reads CASSPLAGNEQFF. CDR3 nucleotides: TGTGCCAGCAGCCCCTTAGCGGGAAATGAGCAGTTCTTC.